These T cell receptor beta chains were read from a single sample in a study of OX40 agonist ivuxolimab in advanced cancers. Profiling relied on immunoSEQ multiplex PCR, and the TCRdb table lists in-frame clones only, not all of them. The sample contains some 63,000 clones, 84% of which appear only once. Here the sequenced sample was CD4+ or CD8+ T cells sorted from blood, taken in a trial of the OX40 agonist ivuxolimab. These receptors were collected from an adult with an advanced solid tumor such as melanoma, head and neck, liver or kidney cancer. The CDR3 runs from the conserved cysteine through the conserved F or W. A D gene is named only where the DNA matches it firmly. Clone size appears in some rows only: once, few, many, or a class for an expanded clone.

d_call	clone_size	j_call	v_call	cdr3_aa	cdr3_nt
TRBD2	.	TRBJ2-2	TRBV27	CASSLFRLAGGTGELFF	TGTGCCAGCAGTTTATTCAGACTAGCGGGGGGGACGGGGGAGCTGTTTTTT
.	.	TRBJ1-1	TRBV10-3	CATALRAGNTEAFF	TGTGCCACCGCCCTAAGAGCAGGGAACACTGAAGCTTTCTTT
TRBD1	once	TRBJ1-4	TRBV19	CASSAKDRGSRKLFF	TGTGCCAGTAGTGCGAAAGACAGGGGGAGTCGAAAACTGTTTTTT
.	.	TRBJ2-6	TRBV2	CASRQQGAGGANVLTF	TGTGCCAGCCGACAGCAAGGGGCTGGTGGGGCCAACGTCCTGACTTTC
TRBD2	.	TRBJ2-3	TRBV5-1	CASSLATGGLNTQYF	TGCGCCAGCAGCTTGGCCACGGGAGGGCTAAATACGCAGTATTTT
.	.	TRBJ1-5	TRBV7-2	CASSLEDEPQHF	TGTGCCAGCAGCTTAGAGGATGAGCCCCAGCATTTT
.	.	TRBJ2-7	TRBV5-1	CASSLEGAGSGSYEQYF	TGCGCCAGCAGCTTGGAAGGGGCGGGATCGGGCTCCTACGAGCAGTACTTC
TRBD2	.	TRBJ2-1	TRBV2	CASSASGEEGEQFF	TGTGCCAGCAGTGCTAGCGGAGAGGAGGGTGAGCAGTTCTTC
.	.	TRBJ2-1	TRBV5-3	CARRPLLRGYNEQFF	TGTGCCAGAAGACCGCTTCTAAGGGGCTACAATGAGCAGTTCTTC
.	.	TRBJ2-7	TRBV6-5	CASSLVKGYEQYF	TGTGCCAGCAGTCTAGTTAAAGGCTACGAGCAGTACTTC
.	.	TRBJ2-3	TRBV5-1	CASSLEGIGGTDTQYF	TGCGCCAGCAGCTTGGAGGGGATCGGGGGCACAGATACGCAGTATTTT
.	.	TRBJ1-3	TRBV30	CAWSGHREIGSGNTIYF	TGTGCCTGGAGTGGTCACAGGGAAATTGGCTCTGGAAACACCATATATTTT
TRBD2	.	TRBJ2-3	TRBV5-1	CASSLESTSGRDTQYF	TGCGCCAGCAGCTTGGAGTCGACTAGCGGAAGGGATACGCAGTATTTT
.	.	TRBJ2-5	TRBV27	CASGQETQYF	TGTGCCAGCGGACAAGAGACCCAGTACTTC
TRBD1	.	TRBJ1-5	TRBV18	CASSPWGGGDYQPQHF	TGTGCCAGCTCACCCTGGGGAGGGGGCGATTATCAGCCCCAGCATTTT
.	.	TRBJ1-2	TRBV29-1	CSVGGQNYGYTF	TGCAGCGTTGGAGGACAGAACTATGGCTACACCTTC
.	few	TRBJ1-1	TRBV28	CASSIRTALDTEAFF	TGTGCCAGCAGTATCCGGACAGCCCTGGATACTGAAGCTTTCTTT
TRBD1	once	TRBJ2-7	TRBV10-3	CAISEPIWPGQQGLNSYEQYF	TGTGCCATCAGTGAGCCGATTTGGCCGGGACAGCAAGGTCTAAACTCCTACGAGCAGTACTTC
TRBD2	few	TRBJ2-5	TRBV11-2	CASSPIAGEETQYF	TGTGCCAGCAGCCCGATAGCGGGAGAAGAGACCCAGTACTTC
.	.	TRBJ2-3	TRBV6-1	CASTVVHIPTDTQYF	TGTGCCAGCACTGTGGTACACATTCCCACAGATACGCAGTATTTT
.	.	TRBJ2-3	TRBV27	CASSLFRVTDTQYF	TGTGCCAGCAGTTTATTTCGGGTCACAGATACGCAGTATTTT
.	few	TRBJ1-2	TRBV5-8	CASSLEQGRSFGYTF	TGTGCCAGCAGCTTGGAACAGGGTAGATCCTTTGGCTACACCTTC
TRBD1	.	TRBJ2-7	TRBV19	CASSIKGTAYEQYF	TGTGCCAGTAGTATAAAAGGGACAGCTTACGAGCAGTACTTC
.	.	TRBJ2-1	TRBV7-8	CASSLEGGDYNEQFF	TGTGCCAGCAGCTTAGAGGGGGGGGACTACAATGAGCAGTTCTTC
.	.	TRBJ1-2	TRBV28	CASSENQGSNSF	TGTGCCAGCAGTGAAAATCAGGGGTCCAACTCATTC
TRBD2	.	TRBJ2-2	TRBV19	CASSTGLAGGFTGELFF	TGTGCCAGTAGTACGGGACTAGCGGGGGGTTTTACCGGGGAGCTGTTTTTT
TRBD1	.	TRBJ2-3	TRBV5-1	CASSLVGTGIPDTQYF	TGCGCCAGCAGCTTGGTTGGGACAGGGATTCCAGATACGCAGTATTTT
.	.	TRBJ1-1	TRBV6-5	CASSTRWDTEAFF	TGTGCCAGCAGTACTCGATGGGACACTGAAGCTTTCTTT
.	.	TRBJ2-7	TRBV21-1	CASRMAYEQYF	TGTGCCAGCAGGATGGCCTACGAGCAGTACTTC
.	.	TRBJ2-2	TRBV11-2	CASSFGFGELFF	TGTGCCAGCAGCTTTGGCTTCGGGGAGCTGTTTTTT
TRBD1	.	TRBJ1-5	TRBV30	CAWNVGQGRSQPQHF	TGTGCCTGGAATGTAGGACAGGGGCGAAGTCAGCCCCAGCATTTT